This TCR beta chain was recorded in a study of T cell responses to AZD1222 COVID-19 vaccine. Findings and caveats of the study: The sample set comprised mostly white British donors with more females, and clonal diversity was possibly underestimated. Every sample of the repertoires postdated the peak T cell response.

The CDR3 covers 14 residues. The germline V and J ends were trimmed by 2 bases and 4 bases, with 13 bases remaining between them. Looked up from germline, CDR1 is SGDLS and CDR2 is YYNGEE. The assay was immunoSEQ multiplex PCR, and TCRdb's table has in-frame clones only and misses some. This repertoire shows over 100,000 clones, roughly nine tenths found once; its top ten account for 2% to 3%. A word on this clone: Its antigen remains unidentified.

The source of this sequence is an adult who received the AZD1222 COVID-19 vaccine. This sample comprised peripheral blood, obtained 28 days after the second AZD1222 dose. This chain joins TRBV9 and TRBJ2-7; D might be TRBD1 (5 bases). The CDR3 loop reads CASSVRAGSYEQYF. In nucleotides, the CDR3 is TGTGCCAGCAGCGTCAGGGCAGGCTCGTACGAGCAGTACTTC.